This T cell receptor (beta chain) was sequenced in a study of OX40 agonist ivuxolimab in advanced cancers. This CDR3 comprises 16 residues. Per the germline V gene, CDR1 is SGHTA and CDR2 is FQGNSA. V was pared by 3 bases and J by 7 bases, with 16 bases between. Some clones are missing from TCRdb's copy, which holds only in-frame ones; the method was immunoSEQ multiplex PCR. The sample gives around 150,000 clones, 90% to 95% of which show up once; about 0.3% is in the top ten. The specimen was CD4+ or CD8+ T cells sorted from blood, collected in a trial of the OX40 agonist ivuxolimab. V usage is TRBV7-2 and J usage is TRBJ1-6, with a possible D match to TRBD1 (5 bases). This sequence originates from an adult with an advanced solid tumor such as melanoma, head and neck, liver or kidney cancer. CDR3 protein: CASSLNPGDGNSPLHF. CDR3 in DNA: TGTGCCAGCAGCTTGAACCCCGGGGACGGAAATTCACCCCTCCACTTT. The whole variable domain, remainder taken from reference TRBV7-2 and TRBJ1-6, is GAGVSQSPSNKVTEKGKDVELRCDPISGHTALYWYRQSLGQGLEFLIYFQGNSAPDKSGLPSDRFSAERTGGSVSTLTIQRTQQEDSAVYLCASSLNPGDGNSPLHFGNGTRLTVT.